This TCR beta chain was found in a study of blood T cells in healthy people across ages. Next came a second PCR, run for about 7 to 12 cycles, which used a sample-barcoded 5' primer along with a J-beta primer mix. All cDNA molecules were each tagged by a template-switch adaptor with 12 random nucleotides. TCRdb re-derived calls from the 5' RACE reads in MiXCR, one entry per CDR3 protein. The table lists hundreds of thousands of distinct CDR3 sequences, more than 40% of them singletons. A word on this clonotype: Its antigen is as yet unknown.

There were healthy Caucasian individuals from Russia, aged roughly 6 to 100, serving as donors. The J segment lost 6 bases and the V segment lost 1 base, leaving 9 bases of the junction unmatched. This CDR3 is 16 amino acids long. CDR1 is SGHVS, CDR2 FQNEAQ, per germline. Overall study results and limits: Because sorting was not performed, PBMCs prevented conclusive naive versus antigen-experienced comparison.

The V and J genes are TRBV7-8 and TRBJ2-3; TRBD1 aligns across 8 bases. The sequence came from a woman aged 60-70 years in good health. Sequencing was carried out using blood. The CDR3 DNA follows: TGTGCCAGCAGCTTAGGGCCCTCGACAGGGGCGGATACGCAGTATTTT. Translating it yields CASSLGPSTGADTQYF.